This T cell receptor beta chain was identified during a study of blood T cells in healthy people across ages. Study-wide points: Per million T cells, TCR beta diversity dropped about linearly as age rose. A conclusive naive versus antigen-experienced comparison was prevented by the unsorted PBMCs.

On this clonotype: Its antigen is undetermined.

PCR was performed a second time for about 6 to 12 cycles using a sample-barcoded 5' primer and a J-beta primer mix. From each sample, at least 2.5 million paired-end reads containing CDR3 were obtained. TCRdb analysed the 5' RACE reads with MiXCR anew, one entry per CDR3 protein. The sample has 850,000 to 1,100,000 distinct CDR3 sequences, around two fifths seen once. Germline V gene sequence: CDR1 SNHLY, CDR2 FYNNEI. V trimming: 8 bases; J trimming: 8 bases; junction bases outside the gene matches: 16. CDR3 length equals 15 residues. The chain links TRBV2 to TRBJ1-1, with 8 positions matching TRBD1. This TCR came from a man younger than 30 in good health. The sample consisted of blood. The CDR3 reads CASPLYKQGEREAFF. CDR3 in DNA: TGTGCCAGCCCGTTATACAAACAGGGGGAACGGGAAGCTTTCTTT.